Sequencing of this T cell receptor beta chain was carried out in a study of shared clonotypes between healthy human individuals. Findings and caveats of the study: Sampling covered nothing but blood. Tissue TCR repertoires likely differ from those found in blood. Generally, naive subsets came out with larger estimated richness than memory subsets. What rarefaction showed was incomplete sorted-subset sequencing despite large depth.

A remark on this clone: The antigen is undetermined.

The CDR3 is 14 amino acids. Germline CDR1 reads GTSNPN; CDR2 reads SVGIG (reference sequence). The V gene end was trimmed by 0 bases and the J gene end by 4 bases; junction bases not matched to a gene: 2. TCRdb's copy holds only in-frame clones and misses some; the assay was immunoSEQ multiplex PCR. The table has about 1.1 million clones, around 82% seen once; the top ten hold 0.61%. This receptor was identified in a man aged 18 to 35 in good health. Some clones in this sample may be carry-over from other donors' samples. Source material: memory CD4+ T cells from PBMCs. Noted subset: CD45RA-negative fraction. The chain carries TRBV30 and TRBJ1-3, with 8 bases lining up with TRBD1. The CDR3 DNA reads as TGTGCCTGGAGTGTCGGGGACAGGGGAAACACCATATATTTT. Its protein is CAWSVGDRGNTIYF. The full variable domain, completed using reference TRBV30 and TRBJ1-3, is SQTIHQWPATLVQPVGSPLSLECTVEGTSNPNLYWYRQAAGRGLQLLFYSVGIGQISSEVPQNLSASRPQDRQFILSSKKLLLSDSGFYLCAWSVGDRGNTIYFGEGSWLTVV.